The T cell receptor (beta chain) described here comes from a study of T-cell memory formation after mild COVID-19. Study-level information: Clusters of TCRs were largely donor specific.

TCRdb passed the 5' RACE reads through MiXCR, listing each CDR3 protein once. Among under 550,000 distinct CDR3 sequences, roughly 18% were seen once, and the ten largest hold roughly an eighth. Study-wide points: CD4/CD8 balance characterized clones contracting day 15 to 85, and CD4+ skew characterized later expanders. Contracting clones localized mainly to CM and EM when CD4+ and mainly to EMRA when CD8+. Whether second-wave clones peaking at day 37 were SARS-CoV-2 specific went unconfirmed.

Concerning this clonotype itself: Its antigen remains unknown.

This CDR3 region has 17 residues. Trimming at V came to 3 bases and at J to 0 bases, leaving 4 bases not matched to a gene. Germline loops: CDR1 SGHRS, CDR2 YFSETQ. This chain links TRBV5-1 with TRBJ2-3, with 13 nucleotides matching TRBD2. The TCR was taken from an adult woman who had mild COVID-19 (a few samples of this study predate the infection). Cell type and time point are not known. Sample: PBMCs or a T cell subset sorted from them (not recorded which). For the CDR3, the DNA is TGCGCCAGCAGCTCGGGGACTAGCGGGATAAGCACAGATACGCAGTATTTT. Its translation is CASSSGTSGISTDTQYF.